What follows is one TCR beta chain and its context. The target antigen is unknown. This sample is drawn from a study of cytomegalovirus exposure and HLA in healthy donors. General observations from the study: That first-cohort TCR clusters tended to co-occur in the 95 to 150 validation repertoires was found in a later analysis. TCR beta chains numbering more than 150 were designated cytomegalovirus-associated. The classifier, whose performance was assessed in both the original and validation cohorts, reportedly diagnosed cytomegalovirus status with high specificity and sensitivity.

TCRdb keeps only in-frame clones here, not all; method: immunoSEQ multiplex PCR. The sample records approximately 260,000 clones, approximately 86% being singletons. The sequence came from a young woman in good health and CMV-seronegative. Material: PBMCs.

The CDR3 DNA follows: TGCGCCAGCAGCTCGGACATTCGCGAGTACGGCTACACCTTC. Its protein product is CASSSDIREYGYTF. The V gene is TRBV5-1, the J gene TRBJ1-2; D possibly corresponds to TRBD1 (5 bases). V shed 3 bases and J shed 8 bases, with 17 bases lying between them. The CDR3 is made up of 14 amino acids. Germline CDR1 reads SGHRS; CDR2 reads YFSETQ.